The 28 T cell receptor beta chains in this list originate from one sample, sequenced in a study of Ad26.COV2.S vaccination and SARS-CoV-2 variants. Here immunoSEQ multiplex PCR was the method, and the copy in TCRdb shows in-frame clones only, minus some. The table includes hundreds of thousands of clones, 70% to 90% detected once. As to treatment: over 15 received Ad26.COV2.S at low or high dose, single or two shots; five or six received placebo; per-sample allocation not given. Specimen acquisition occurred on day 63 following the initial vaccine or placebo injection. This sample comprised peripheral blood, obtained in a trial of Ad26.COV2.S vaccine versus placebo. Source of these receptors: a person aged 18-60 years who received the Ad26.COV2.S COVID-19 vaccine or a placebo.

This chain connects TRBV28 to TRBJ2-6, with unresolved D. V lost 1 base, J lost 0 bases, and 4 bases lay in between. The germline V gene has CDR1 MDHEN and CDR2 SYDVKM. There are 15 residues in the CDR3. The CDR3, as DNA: TGTGCCAGCAGTTTATTAGTCTCTGGGGCCAACGTCCTGACTTTC. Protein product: CASSLLVSGANVLTF.

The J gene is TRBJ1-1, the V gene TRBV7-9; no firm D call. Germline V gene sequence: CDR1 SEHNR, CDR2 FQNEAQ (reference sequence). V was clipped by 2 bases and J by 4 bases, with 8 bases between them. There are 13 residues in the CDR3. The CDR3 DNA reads TGTGCCAGCAGCTTATTAGAGGGCACTGAAGCTTTCTTT. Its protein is CASSLLEGTEAFF.

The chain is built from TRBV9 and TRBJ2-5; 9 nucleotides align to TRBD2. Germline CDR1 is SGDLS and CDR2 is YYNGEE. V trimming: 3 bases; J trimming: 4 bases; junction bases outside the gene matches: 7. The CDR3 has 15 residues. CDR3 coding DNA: TGTGCCAGCAGCGCCTCAGCGGGGGGTGGAGAGACCCAGTACTTC. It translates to CASSASAGGGETQYF.

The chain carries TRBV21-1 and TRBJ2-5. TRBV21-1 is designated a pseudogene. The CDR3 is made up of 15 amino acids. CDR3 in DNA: TGTGCCAGCAGCAGCCCATCGTGGGGACGAGAGACCCAGTACTTC. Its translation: CASSSPSWGRETQYF.

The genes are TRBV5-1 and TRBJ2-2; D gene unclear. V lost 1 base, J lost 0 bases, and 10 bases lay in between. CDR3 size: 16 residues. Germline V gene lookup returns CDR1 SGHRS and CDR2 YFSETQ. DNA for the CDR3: TGCGCCAGCAGCTTGTTAGGCGGTGCGAACACCGGGGAGCTGTTTTTT. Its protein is CASSLLGGANTGELFF.

CDR3 sequence reads: CASSGLKRESPYEQYF. For the CDR3, the DNA is TGTGCCAGCAGTGGATTAAAGCGGGAGTCCCCCTACGAGCAGTACTTC. The chain carries TRBV2 and TRBJ2-7; 8 positions match TRBD2. The V gene's germline CDR1 is SNHLY and CDR2 FYNNEI. The J segment lost 2 bases and the V segment lost 4 bases, leaving 10 bases of the junction unmatched. This CDR3 region has 16 residues.

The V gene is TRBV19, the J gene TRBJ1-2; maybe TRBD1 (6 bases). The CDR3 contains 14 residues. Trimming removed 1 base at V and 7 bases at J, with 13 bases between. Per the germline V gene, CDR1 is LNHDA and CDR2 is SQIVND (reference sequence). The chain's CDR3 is CASSIVNGGAGYTF. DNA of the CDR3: TGTGCCAGTAGTATAGTAAACGGGGGGGCTGGCTACACCTTC.

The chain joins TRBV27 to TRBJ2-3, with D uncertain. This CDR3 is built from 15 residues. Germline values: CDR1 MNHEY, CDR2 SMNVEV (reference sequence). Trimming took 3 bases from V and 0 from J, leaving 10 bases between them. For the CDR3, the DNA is TGTGCCAGCAGTTTCGCTTTTTCTAGCACAGATACGCAGTATTTT. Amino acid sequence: CASSFAFSSTDTQYF.

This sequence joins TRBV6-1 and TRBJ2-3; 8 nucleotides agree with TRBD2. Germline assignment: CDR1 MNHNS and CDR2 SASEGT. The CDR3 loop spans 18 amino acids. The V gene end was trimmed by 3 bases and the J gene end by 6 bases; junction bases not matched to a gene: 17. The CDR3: CASSDYPLGAGVGDTQYF. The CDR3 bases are TGTGCCAGCAGTGATTACCCTCTTGGAGCGGGAGTTGGGGATACGCAGTATTTT.

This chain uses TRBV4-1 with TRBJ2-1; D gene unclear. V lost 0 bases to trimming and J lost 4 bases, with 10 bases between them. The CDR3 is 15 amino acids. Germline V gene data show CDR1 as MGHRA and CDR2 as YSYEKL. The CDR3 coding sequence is TGCGCCAGCAGCCAAGAAACGGCTTTATACAATGAGCAGTTCTTC. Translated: CASSQETALYNEQFF.

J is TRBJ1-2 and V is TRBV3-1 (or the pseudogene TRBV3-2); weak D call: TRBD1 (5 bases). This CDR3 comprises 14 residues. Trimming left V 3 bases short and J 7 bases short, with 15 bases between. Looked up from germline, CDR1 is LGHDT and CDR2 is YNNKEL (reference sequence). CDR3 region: CASSHGRGAGGYTF. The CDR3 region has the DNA TGTGCCAGCAGCCACGGGAGGGGCGCGGGTGGCTACACCTTC.

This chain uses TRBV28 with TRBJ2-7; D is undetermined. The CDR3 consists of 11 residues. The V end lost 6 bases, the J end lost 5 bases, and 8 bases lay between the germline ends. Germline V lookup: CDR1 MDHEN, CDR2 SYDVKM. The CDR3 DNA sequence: TGTGCCAGCAGAAAACAAGACGAGCAGTACTTC. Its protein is CASRKQDEQYF.

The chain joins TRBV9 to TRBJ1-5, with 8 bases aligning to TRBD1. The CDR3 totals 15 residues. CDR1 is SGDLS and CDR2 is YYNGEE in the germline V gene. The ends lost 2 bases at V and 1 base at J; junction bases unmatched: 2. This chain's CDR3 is CASSVGDRSNQPQHF. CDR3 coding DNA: TGTGCCAGCAGCGTCGGGGACAGGAGCAATCAGCCCCAGCATTTT.

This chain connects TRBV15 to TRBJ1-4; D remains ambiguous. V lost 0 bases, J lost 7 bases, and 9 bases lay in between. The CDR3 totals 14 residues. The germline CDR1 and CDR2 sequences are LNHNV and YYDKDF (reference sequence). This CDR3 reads CATSREEYGEKLFF. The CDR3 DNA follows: TGTGCCACCAGCAGAGAGGAATATGGTGAAAAACTGTTTTTT.

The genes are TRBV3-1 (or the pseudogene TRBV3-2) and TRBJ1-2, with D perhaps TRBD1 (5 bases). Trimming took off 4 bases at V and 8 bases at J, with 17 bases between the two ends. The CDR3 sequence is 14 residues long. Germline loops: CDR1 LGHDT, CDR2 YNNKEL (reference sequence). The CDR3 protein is CASSPLGGGKGYTF. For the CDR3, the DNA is TGTGCCAGCAGCCCCCTTGGGGGGGGGAAAGGCTACACCTTC.

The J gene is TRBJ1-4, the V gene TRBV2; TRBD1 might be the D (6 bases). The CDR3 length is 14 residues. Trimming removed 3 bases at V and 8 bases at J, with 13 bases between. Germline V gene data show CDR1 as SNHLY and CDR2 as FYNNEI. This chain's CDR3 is CASSEMGGGEKLFF. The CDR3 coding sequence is TGTGCCAGCAGTGAGATGGGGGGCGGGGAAAAACTGTTTTTT.

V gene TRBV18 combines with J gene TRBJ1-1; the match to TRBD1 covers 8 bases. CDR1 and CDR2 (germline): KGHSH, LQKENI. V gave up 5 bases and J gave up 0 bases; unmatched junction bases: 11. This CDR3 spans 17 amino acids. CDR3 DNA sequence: TGTGCCAGCTCATCAGGACAGGGAGGGGGGATGAACACTGAAGCTTTCTTT. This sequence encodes CASSSGQGGGMNTEAFF.

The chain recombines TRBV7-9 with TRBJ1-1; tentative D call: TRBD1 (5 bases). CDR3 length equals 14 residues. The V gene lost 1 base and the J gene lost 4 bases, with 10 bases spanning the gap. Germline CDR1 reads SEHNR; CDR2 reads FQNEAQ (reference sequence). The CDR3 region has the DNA TGTGCCAGCAGCTTAGTCACAGGCCCCACTGAAGCTTTCTTT. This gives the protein CASSLVTGPTEAFF.

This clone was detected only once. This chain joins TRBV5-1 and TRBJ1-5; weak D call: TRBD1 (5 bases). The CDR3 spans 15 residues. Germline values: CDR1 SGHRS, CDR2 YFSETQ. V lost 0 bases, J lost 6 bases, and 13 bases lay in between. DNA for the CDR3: TGCGCCAGCAGCTTGGACGGGCAGGGAGGTCAGCCCCAGCATTTT. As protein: CASSLDGQGGQPQHF.

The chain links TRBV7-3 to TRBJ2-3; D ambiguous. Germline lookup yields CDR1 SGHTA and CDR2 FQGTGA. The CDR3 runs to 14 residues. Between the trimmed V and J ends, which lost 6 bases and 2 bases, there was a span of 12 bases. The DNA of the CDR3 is TGTGCCAGCAGTTCTTTTGGGATCACAGATACGCAGTATTTT. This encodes CASSSFGITDTQYF.

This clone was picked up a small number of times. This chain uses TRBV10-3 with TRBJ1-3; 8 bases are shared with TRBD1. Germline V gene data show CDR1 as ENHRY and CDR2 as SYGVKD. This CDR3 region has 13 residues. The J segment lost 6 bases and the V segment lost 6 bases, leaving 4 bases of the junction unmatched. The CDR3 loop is CAISGQGENTIYF. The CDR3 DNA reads TGTGCCATCAGCGGACAGGGCGAAAACACCATATATTTT.

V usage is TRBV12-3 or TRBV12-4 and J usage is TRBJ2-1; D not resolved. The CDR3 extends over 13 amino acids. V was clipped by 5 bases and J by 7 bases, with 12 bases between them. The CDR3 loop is CASSPPNSNEQFF. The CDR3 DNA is TGTGCCAGCAGTCCCCCGAACAGTAATGAGCAGTTCTTC.

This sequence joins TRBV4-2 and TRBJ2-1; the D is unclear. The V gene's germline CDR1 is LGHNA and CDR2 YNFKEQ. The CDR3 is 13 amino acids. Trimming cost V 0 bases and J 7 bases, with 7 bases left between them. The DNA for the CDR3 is TGTGCCAGCAGCCAAGATTTAGGGAATGAGCAGTTCTTC. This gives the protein CASSQDLGNEQFF.

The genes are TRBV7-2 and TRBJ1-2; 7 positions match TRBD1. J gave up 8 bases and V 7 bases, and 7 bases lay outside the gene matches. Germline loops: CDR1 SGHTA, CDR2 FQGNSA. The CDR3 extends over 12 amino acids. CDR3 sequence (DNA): TGTGCCAGCACGGAGACAGGGCAAGGCTACACCTTC. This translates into CASTETGQGYTF. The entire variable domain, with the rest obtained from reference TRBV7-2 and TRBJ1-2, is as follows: GAGVSQSPSNKVTEKGKDVELRCDPISGHTALYWYRQSLGQGLEFLIYFQGNSAPDKSGLPSDRFSAERTGGSVSTLTIQRTQQEDSAVYLCASTETGQGYTFGSGTRLTVV.

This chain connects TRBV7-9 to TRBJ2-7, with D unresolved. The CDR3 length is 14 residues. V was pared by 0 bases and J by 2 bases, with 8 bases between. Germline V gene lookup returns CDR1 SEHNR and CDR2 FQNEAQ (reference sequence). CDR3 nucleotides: TGTGCCAGCAGCTTAGCAGGGATTGCCTACGAGCAGTACTTC. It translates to CASSLAGIAYEQYF.

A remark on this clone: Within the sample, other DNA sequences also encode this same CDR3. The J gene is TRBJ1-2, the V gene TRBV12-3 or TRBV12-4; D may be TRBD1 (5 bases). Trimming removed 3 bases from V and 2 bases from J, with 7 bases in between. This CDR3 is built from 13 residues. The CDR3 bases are TGTGCCAGCAGTTTCCGGGACAACTATGGCTACACCTTC. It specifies CASSFRDNYGYTF.

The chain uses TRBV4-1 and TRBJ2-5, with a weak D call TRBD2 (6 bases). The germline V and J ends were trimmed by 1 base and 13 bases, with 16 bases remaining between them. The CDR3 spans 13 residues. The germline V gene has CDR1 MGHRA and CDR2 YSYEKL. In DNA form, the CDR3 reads TGCGCCAGCAGCCAAGGGGGACTTACCCTTAGGTACTTC. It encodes CASSQGGLTLRYF.

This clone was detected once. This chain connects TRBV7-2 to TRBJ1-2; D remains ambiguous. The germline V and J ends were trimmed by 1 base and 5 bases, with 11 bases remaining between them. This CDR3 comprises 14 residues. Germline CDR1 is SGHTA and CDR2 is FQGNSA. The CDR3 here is CASSLETSLYGYTF. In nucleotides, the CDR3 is TGTGCCAGCAGCTTAGAAACGAGTCTGTATGGCTACACCTTC.